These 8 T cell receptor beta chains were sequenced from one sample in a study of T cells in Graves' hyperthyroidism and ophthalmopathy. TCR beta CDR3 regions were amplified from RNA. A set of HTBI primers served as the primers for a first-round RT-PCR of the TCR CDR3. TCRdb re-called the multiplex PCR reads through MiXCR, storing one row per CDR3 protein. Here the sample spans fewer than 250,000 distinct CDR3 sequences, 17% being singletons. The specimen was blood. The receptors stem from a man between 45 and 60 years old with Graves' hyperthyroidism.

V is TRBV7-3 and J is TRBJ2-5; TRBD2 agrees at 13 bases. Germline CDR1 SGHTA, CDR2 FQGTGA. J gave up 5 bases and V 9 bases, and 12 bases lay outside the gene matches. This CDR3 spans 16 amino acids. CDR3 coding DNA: TGTGCCAGTAGTTCCTGGACTAGCGGGAGTGGTGAGACCCAGTACTTC. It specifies CASSSWTSGSGETQYF.

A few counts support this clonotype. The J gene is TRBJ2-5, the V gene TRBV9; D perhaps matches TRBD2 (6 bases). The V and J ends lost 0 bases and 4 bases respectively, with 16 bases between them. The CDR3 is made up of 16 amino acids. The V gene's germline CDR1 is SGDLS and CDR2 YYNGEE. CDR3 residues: CASSVGYGLGGETQYF. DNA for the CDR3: TGTGCCAGCAGCGTAGGCTATGGCCTCGGGGGAGAGACCCAGTACTTC.

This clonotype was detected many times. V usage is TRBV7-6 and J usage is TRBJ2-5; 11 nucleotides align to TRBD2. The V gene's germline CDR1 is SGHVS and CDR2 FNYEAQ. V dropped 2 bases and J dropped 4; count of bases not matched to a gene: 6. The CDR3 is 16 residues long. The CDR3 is CASSLRVTSGRETQYF. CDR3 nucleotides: TGTGCCAGCAGCTTAAGGGTTACTAGCGGGAGAGAGACCCAGTACTTC.

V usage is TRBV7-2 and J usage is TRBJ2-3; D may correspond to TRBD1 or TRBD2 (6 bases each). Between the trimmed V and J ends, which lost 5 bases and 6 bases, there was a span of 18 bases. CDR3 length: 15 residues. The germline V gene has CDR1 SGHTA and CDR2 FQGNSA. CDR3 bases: TGTGCCAGCAGCCCGCATTATAGGGGGGTGGATACGCAGTATTTT. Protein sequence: CASSPHYRGVDTQYF. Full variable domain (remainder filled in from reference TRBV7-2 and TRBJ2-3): GAGVSQSPSNKVTEKGKDVELRCDPISGHTALYWYRQSLGQGLEFLIYFQGNSAPDKSGLPSDRFSAERTGGSVSTLTIQRTQQEDSAVYLCASSPHYRGVDTQYFGPGTRLTVL.

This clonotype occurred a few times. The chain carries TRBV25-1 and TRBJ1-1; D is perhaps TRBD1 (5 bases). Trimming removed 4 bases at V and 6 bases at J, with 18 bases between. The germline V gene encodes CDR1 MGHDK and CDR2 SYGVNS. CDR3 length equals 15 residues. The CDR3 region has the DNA TGTGCCAGCAGTGGGAGGCAGGGCCATCTTCCTGAAGCTTTCTTT. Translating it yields CASSGRQGHLPEAFF.

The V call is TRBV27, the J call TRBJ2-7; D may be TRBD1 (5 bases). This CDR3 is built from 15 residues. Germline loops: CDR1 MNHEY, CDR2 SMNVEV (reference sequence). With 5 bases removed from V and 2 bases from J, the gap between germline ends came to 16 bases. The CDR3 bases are TGTGCCAGCAGTCCTGGGGCAGGGAACACCTACGAGCAGTACTTC. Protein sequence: CASSPGAGNTYEQYF.

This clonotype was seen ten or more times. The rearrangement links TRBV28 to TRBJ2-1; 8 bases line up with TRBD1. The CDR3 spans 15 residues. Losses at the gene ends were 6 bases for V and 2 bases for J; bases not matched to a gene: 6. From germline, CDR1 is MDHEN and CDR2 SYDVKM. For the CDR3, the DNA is TGTGCCAGCAGCCCGGACAGGGACGCCTACAATGAGCAGTTCTTC. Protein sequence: CASSPDRDAYNEQFF. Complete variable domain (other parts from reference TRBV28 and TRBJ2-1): DVKVTQSSRYLVKRTGEKVFLECVQDMDHENMFWYRQDPGLGLRLIYFSYDVKMKEKGDIPEGYSVSREKKERFSLILESASTNQTSMYLCASSPDRDAYNEQFFGPGTRLTVL.

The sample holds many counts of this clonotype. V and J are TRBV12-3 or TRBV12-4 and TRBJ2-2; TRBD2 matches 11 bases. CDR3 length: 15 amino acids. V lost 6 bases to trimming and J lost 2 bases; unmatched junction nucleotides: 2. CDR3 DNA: TGTGCCAGCAGAACTAGCGGGAGCAACACCGGGGAGCTGTTTTTT. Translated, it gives CASRTSGSNTGELFF.